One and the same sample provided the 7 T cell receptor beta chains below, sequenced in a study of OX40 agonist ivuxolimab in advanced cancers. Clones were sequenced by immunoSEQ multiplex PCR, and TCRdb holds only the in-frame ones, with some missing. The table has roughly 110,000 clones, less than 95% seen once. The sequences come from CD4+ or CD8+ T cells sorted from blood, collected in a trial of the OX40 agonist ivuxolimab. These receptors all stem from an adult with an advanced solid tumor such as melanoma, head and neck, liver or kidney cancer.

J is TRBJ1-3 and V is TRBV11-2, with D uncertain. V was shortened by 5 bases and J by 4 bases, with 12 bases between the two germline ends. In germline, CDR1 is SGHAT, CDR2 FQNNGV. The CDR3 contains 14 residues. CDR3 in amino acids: CASSLAGGGNTIYF. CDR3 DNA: TGTGCCAGCAGCCTGGCGGGAGGGGGAAACACCATATATTTT.

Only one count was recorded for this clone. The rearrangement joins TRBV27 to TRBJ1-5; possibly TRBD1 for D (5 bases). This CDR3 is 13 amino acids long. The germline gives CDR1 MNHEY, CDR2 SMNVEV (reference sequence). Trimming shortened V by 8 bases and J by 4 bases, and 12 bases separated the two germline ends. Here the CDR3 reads CASLGAFNQPQHF. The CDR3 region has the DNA TGTGCCAGCCTAGGGGCGTTTAATCAGCCCCAGCATTTT.

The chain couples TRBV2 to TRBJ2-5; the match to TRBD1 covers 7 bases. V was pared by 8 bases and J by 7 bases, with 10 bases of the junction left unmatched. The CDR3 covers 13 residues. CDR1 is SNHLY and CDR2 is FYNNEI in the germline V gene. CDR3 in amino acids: CASGGAWTGTQYF. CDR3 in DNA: TGTGCCAGCGGGGGCGCATGGACAGGGACCCAGTACTTC.

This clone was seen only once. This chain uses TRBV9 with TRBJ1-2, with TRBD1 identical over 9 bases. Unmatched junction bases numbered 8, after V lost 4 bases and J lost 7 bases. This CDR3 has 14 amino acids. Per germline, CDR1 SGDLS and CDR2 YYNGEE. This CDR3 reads CASSPQQGASGYTF. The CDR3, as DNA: TGTGCCAGCAGCCCTCAACAGGGGGCCAGTGGCTACACCTTC.

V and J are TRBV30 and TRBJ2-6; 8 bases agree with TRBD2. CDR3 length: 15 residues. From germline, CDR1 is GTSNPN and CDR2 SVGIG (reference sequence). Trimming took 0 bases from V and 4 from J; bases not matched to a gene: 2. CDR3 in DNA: TGTGCCTGGAGTGTCGGGGGGGCCGGGGCCAACGTCCTGACTTTC. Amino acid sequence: CAWSVGGAGANVLTF.

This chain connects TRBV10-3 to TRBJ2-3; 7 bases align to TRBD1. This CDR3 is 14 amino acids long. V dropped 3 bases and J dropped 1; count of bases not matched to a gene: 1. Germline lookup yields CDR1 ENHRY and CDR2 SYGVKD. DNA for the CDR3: TGTGCCATCAGTGACGGGACAGGCACAGATACGCAGTATTTT. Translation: CAISDGTGTDTQYF.

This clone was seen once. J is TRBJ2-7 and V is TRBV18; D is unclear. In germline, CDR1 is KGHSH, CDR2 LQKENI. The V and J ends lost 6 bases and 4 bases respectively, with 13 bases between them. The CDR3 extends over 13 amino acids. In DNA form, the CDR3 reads TGTGCCAGCTCGAAACCCGGGCGATACGAGCAGTACTTC. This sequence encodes CASSKPGRYEQYF.